These 6 T cell receptor beta chains were sequenced from one sample in a study of beta chain features in type 1 diabetes. Isolated RNA was reverse transcribed in full, so expressed TCRB transcripts were sequenced. Profiled with immunoSEQ multiplex PCR; TCRdb holds only in-frame clones, not every one. The sample contains over 350,000 clones, more than 13% of which appear only once. The sample was naive CD4+ T cells from blood. Receptors were obtained from a woman aged 18 to 35 in good health.

V gene TRBV7-9 combines with J gene TRBJ2-2; 10 bases are shared with TRBD2. Germline CDR1 reads SEHNR; CDR2 reads FQNEAQ (reference sequence). The V and J ends lost 8 bases and 2 bases, in that order; junction bases with no gene match: 8. The CDR3 runs 16 residues. The CDR3, as DNA: TGTGCCAGCGGGCCCCTAGCGGGAGCCAACACCGGGGAGCTGTTTTTT. Translation: CASGPLAGANTGELFF.

The chain recombines TRBV18 with TRBJ2-7, with D maybe TRBD1 (5 bases). CDR3 length: 13 amino acids. Trimming left V 3 bases short and J 5 bases short, with 11 bases between. Germline V gene data show CDR1 as KGHSH and CDR2 as LQKENI. CDR3 sequence: CASSPSTVNEQYF. The CDR3 region has the DNA TGTGCCAGCTCACCTTCGACAGTAAACGAGCAGTACTTC.

This clone has only a few counts. The chain has TRBV29-1 and TRBJ2-5, with 8 bases matching TRBD1. The CDR3 loop spans 13 amino acids. V was pared by 3 bases and J by 2 bases, with 2 bases of the junction left unmatched. Germline CDR1 SQVTM, CDR2 ANQGSEA. CDR3 region: CSVDRTGQETQYF. The CDR3 bases are TGCAGCGTTGACCGGACAGGGCAAGAGACCCAGTACTTC.

A few counts support this clone. The rearrangement links TRBV27 to TRBJ2-7; the D gene is possibly TRBD1 (6 bases). The V gene's germline CDR1 is MNHEY and CDR2 SMNVEV (reference sequence). The CDR3 sequence is 14 residues long. V dropped 8 bases and J dropped 2 bases, with 16 bases sitting between them. The CDR3 protein is CASHPTGLPYEQYF. As DNA, the CDR3 is TGTGCCAGCCACCCAACAGGGCTTCCCTACGAGCAGTACTTC.

This clone occurred a few times. This chain connects TRBV7-2 to TRBJ2-2; weak D call: TRBD2 (5 bases). There are 13 residues in the CDR3. Trimming shortened V by 7 bases and J by 6 bases, and 12 bases separated the two germline ends. CDR1 and CDR2 from the germline V gene are SGHTA and FQGNSA. For the CDR3, the DNA is TGTGCCAGCACCCTCAGCGGTGCCGGGGAGCTGTTTTTT. Its translation: CASTLSGAGELFF.

This clone was observed a few times. The chain couples TRBV4-2 to TRBJ1-1; possible D gene TRBD1, 5 bases. Trimming stripped 4 bases from V and 3 bases from J, with 12 bases between. Germline lookup yields CDR1 LGHNA and CDR2 YNFKEQ. There are 14 residues in the CDR3. The CDR3 DNA sequence: TGTGCCAGCAGCCGGGGGGGGACCGACACTGAAGCTTTCTTT. Translating gives CASSRGGTDTEAFF.